This T cell receptor (beta chain) emerged from a study of PD-1 blockade in classical Hodgkin lymphoma. Study-wide findings and caveats: When nivolumab was started under 1 year after ASCT, patients were excluded.

V lost 2 bases and J lost 4, with 9 bases in between. Germline CDR1 is SGHVS and CDR2 is FQNEAQ. The CDR3 is 15 residues long. Clones were read by immunoSEQ multiplex PCR, and TCRdb kept only the in-frame ones, dropping some. The data hold about 60,000 clones, with around nine tenths observed a single time. With no exception, relapse followed autologous stem cell transplantation in all patients, and brentuximab vedotin exposure varied. Comments on this clone: Its specificity is unknown.

The receptor was derived from a human donor with classical Hodgkin lymphoma. The sequenced sample was peripheral blood mononuclear cells (PBMCs), obtained at baseline. This chain connects TRBV7-8 to TRBJ2-6; no reliable D call. CDR3 bases: TGTGCCAGCAGCTTAAGTGACTCCGGGGCCAACGTCCTGACTTTC. This gives the protein CASSLSDSGANVLTF. The full variable domain, its missing parts supplied by reference TRBV7-8 and TRBJ2-6, is GAGVSQSPRYKVAKRGQDVALRCDPISGHVSLFWYQQALGQGPEFLTYFQNEAQLDKSGLPSDRFFAERPEGSVSTLKIQRTQQEDSAVYLCASSLSDSGANVLTFGAGSRLTVL.